These T cell receptor beta chains were read from a single sample in a study of identical twins. TCRdb fed the 5' RACE reads into MiXCR, producing one record per CDR3 protein. The sample carries 1.5 million to 2 million distinct CDR3 sequences, more than 30% recorded once. Specimen: cord blood. All receptors derive from a newborn girl in good health. Each CDR3 is given with its conserved first and last residue. D genes are given only for firm matches. Expanded clones get a size class; other rows say once, few or many, or leave the size out.

clone_size j_call v_call d_call cdr3_nt cdr3_aa
NA TRBJ1-4 TRBV7-2 NA TGTGCCAGCAGCCCCTCCACTGCAACTAATGAAAAACTGTTTTTT CASSPSTATNEKLFF
NA TRBJ2-2 TRBV6-5 TRBD2 TGTGCCAGCAGTTACGACGTACTAGCGGGAGCTCTTACCGGGGAGCTGTTTTTT CASSYDVLAGALTGELFF
NA TRBJ1-2 TRBV6-6 NA TGTGCCAGCAGTTCTAAAACCGGGACACCTTATGGCTACACCTTC CASSSKTGTPYGYTF
few TRBJ2-3 TRBV20-1 NA TGCAGTGCTAGAATTCCCGGGACAAACACAGATACGCAGTATTTT CSARIPGTNTDTQYF
NA TRBJ2-2 TRBV2 TRBD1 TGTGCCAGCAGTCGAGGACCGACAGGGAACGGCGGGGAGCTGTTTTTT CASSRGPTGNGGELFF
NA TRBJ1-5 TRBV15 TRBD1 TGTGCCACCAGCCGGGACAGGGGAAGTGGTAGTCAGCCCCAGCATTTT CATSRDRGSGSQPQHF
NA TRBJ2-7 TRBV29-1 NA TGCACCCTGAATGGGTTCTACGAGCAGTACTTC CTLNGFYEQYF
few TRBJ1-2 TRBV28 NA TGTGCCAGCAGTTCAGGCCCGCTAAACTATGGCTACACCTTC CASSSGPLNYGYTF
NA TRBJ2-7 TRBV3-1 NA TGTGCCAGCAGCCATATTAGGACCCATGAGCAGTACTTC CASSHIRTHEQYF
NA TRBJ2-2 TRBV5-1 NA TGCGCCAGCAGCTTAAGCCCGAAAAAGAACACCGGGGAGCTGTTTTTT CASSLSPKKNTGELFF
few TRBJ2-7 TRBV10-3 NA TGTGCCATCAGTGGAAAGCTCGGACAGTACGAGCAGTACTTC CAISGKLGQYEQYF
NA TRBJ1-2 TRBV29-1 TRBD1 TGCAGCGTTGAAGATCAGGACAGGGTTAGCTATGGCTACACCTTC CSVEDQDRVSYGYTF
NA TRBJ2-7 TRBV6-2/TRBV6-3 TRBD2 TGTGCCAGCAGTTGGGAGCGGGAGGGCCCAACCAGCTCCTACAATGAGCAGTACTTC CASSWEREGPTSSYNEQYF
few TRBJ2-7 TRBV20-1 TRBD1 TGCAGTCGGGCCGGACAGGGGGCCAACGAGCAGTACTTC CSRAGQGANEQYF
NA TRBJ1-1 TRBV12-3/TRBV12-4 NA TGTGCCAGCATCTCCCAAGGGGGGGGCGATTGGGCTGAAGCTTTCTTT CASISQGGGDWAEAFF
few TRBJ2-7 TRBV28 TRBD2 TGTGCCAGTAGGGGCGGACTAGCGGCCTACGAGCAGTACTTC CASRGGLAAYEQYF
NA TRBJ2-1 TRBV20-1 TRBD2 TGCAGTGCTAAACGGACTAGCGGGGGGGCTGCTGAGCAGTTCTTC CSAKRTSGGAAEQFF
few TRBJ2-5 TRBV7-2 NA TGTGCCAGCAGCTTAGCGGTAGGAGCGGAGACCCAGTACTTC CASSLAVGAETQYF
NA TRBJ2-3 TRBV12-3/TRBV12-4 NA TGTGCCAGCAGTCCGCTGGACGGGGTCAGAGATACGCAGTATTTT CASSPLDGVRDTQYF